Each of the 26 T cell receptor beta chains below was sequenced from the same sample in a study of blood T cell repertoires in COVID-19. The repertoire was sequenced with immunoSEQ multiplex PCR; TCRdb's copy has only in-frame clones and lacks some. The data contain about 120,000 clones, roughly nine tenths of them singletons. Sample: peripheral blood. These receptors were obtained from a man between 65 and 80 years old who had recovered from COVID-19.

The rearrangement joins TRBV21-1 to TRBJ2-7; the table's D call, TRBD1, has no DNA check behind it. TRBV21-1 is given as a pseudogene. The CDR3 is made up of 16 amino acids. CDR3 sequence reads: CASSKARTEPSYEQYF. For the CDR3, the DNA is TGTGCCAGCAGCAAAGCACGGACAGAGCCTTCCTACGAGCAGTACTTC.

This chain connects TRBV7-3 to TRBJ2-3, with D uncertain. Germline V gene data show CDR1 as SGHTA and CDR2 as FQGTGA. Trimming pared 4 bases from V and 0 bases from J, leaving 5 bases between. The CDR3 extends over 13 amino acids. The CDR3 reads CASSSQSTDTQYF. Written as DNA, the CDR3 is TGTGCCAGCAGCTCACAAAGCACAGATACGCAGTATTTT.

The chain employs TRBV7-3 and TRBJ2-1; the D gene is possibly TRBD2 (5 bases). V was shortened by 1 base and J by 0 bases, with 7 bases between the two germline ends. Germline V lookup: CDR1 SGHTA, CDR2 FQGTGA. The length of the CDR3 is 15 residues. The CDR3 loop is CASSLNGDSYNEQFF. CDR3 nucleotide sequence: TGTGCCAGCAGCTTAAACGGGGACTCCTACAATGAGCAGTTCTTC.

This rearrangement joins TRBV28 to TRBJ2-5, with 8 bases identical to TRBD1. J gave up 0 bases and V 4 bases, and 4 bases lay outside the gene matches. Germline V gives CDR1 MDHEN, CDR2 SYDVKM. This CDR3 has 15 residues. The CDR3 is CASSWGQADQETQYF. The CDR3 nucleotides read TGTGCCAGCAGTTGGGGACAGGCCGACCAAGAGACCCAGTACTTC.

J is TRBJ2-2 and V is TRBV18, with a tentative D call TRBD2 (5 bases). This CDR3 has 16 amino acids. Germline V lookup: CDR1 KGHSH, CDR2 LQKENI. The V end was cut by 1 base, the J end by 5 bases, with 14 bases between. CDR3 protein: CASSPQKLAGTGELFF. DNA for the CDR3: TGTGCCAGCTCACCACAAAAACTGGCGGGTACCGGGGAGCTGTTTTTT.

The V call is TRBV7-2, the J call TRBJ1-5; D unresolved. This CDR3 has 13 residues. The germline V gene has CDR1 SGHTA and CDR2 FQGNSA. V shed 5 bases and J shed 6 bases, with 11 bases lying between them. The chain's CDR3 is CASSAREGQPQHF. The CDR3 DNA is TGTGCCAGCAGCGCCCGGGAGGGTCAGCCCCAGCATTTT.

The gene calls are TRBV28 and TRBJ2-7, with no clear D. The germline V gene has CDR1 MDHEN and CDR2 SYDVKM. Trimming pared 6 bases from V and 5 bases from J, leaving 11 bases between. The CDR3 runs to 12 residues. CDR3 nucleotide sequence: TGTGCCAGCAGGTCCGGTGCCCACGAGCAGTACTTC. Its protein product is CASRSGAHEQYF.

The chain couples TRBV5-6 to TRBJ2-5; 9 positions match TRBD2. The CDR3 sequence is 17 residues long. Germline trimming cut 0 bases from V and 5 bases from J; bases unmatched to any gene: 11. CDR1 SGHDT and CDR2 YYEEEE come from the germline V gene. The CDR3 here is CASSLGFTAGGGETQYF. The CDR3 DNA sequence: TGTGCCAGCAGCTTGGGATTTACAGCGGGAGGCGGGGAGACCCAGTACTTC.

The genes are TRBV25-1 and TRBJ1-4; tentatively, D is TRBD1 (5 bases). The CDR3 is made up of 14 amino acids. Germline V gene data show CDR1 as MGHDK and CDR2 as SYGVNS. V lost 3 bases and J 8 bases, leaving 13 bases between the germline ends. CDR3 bases: TGTGCCAGCAGTGAGGGGGGAGGGGACGAAAAACTGTTTTTT. This encodes CASSEGGGDEKLFF.

The chain employs TRBV29-1 and TRBJ1-2; no clear D gene. V was pared by 4 bases and J by 2 bases, with 8 bases between. The CDR3 is 12 residues long. Germline V CDR1 and CDR2: SQVTM, ANQGSEA. The chain's CDR3 is CSVVVSNYGYTF. DNA for the CDR3: TGCAGCGTTGTTGTGTCAAACTATGGCTACACCTTC.

This clone has only one observation. The chain recombines TRBV5-1 with TRBJ1-1, with D perhaps matching TRBD1 (6 bases). V was pared by 4 bases and J by 1 base, with 14 bases between. This CDR3 is 15 amino acids long. Germline CDR1 SGHRS, CDR2 YFSETQ. CDR3 region: CASSLGGRENTEAFF. DNA of the CDR3: TGCGCCAGCAGCCTTGGGGGCAGGGAGAACACTGAAGCTTTCTTT. Full variable domain (outside the CDR3, taken from reference TRBV5-1 and TRBJ1-1): KAGVTQTPRYLIKTRGQQVTLSCSPISGHRSVSWYQQTPGQGLQFLFEYFSETQRNKGNFPGRFSGRQFSNSRSEMNVSTLELGDSALYLCASSLGGRENTEAFFGQGTRLTVV.

V and J are TRBV27 and TRBJ2-6; D is perhaps TRBD2 (5 bases). CDR3 length equals 17 residues. The V gene lost 3 bases and the J gene lost 0 bases, with 12 bases spanning the gap. Germline values: CDR1 MNHEY, CDR2 SMNVEV (reference sequence). CDR3 nucleotide sequence: TGTGCCAGCAGTTTTTCAACTGGGAGCTCTGGGGCCAACGTCCTGACTTTC. Its translation: CASSFSTGSSGANVLTF.

The V and J genes are TRBV18 and TRBJ2-5; 9 nucleotides match TRBD2. In germline, CDR1 is KGHSH, CDR2 LQKENI. CDR3 length equals 15 residues. V shed 4 bases, J shed 4 bases, and the junction held 7 bases outside the gene matches. The CDR3 bases are TGTGCCAGCTCACAAAATAGCGGGGGTGCAGAGACCCAGTACTTC. It codes for CASSQNSGGAETQYF.

The V gene is TRBV27, the J gene TRBJ2-2; the match to TRBD1 covers 9 bases. CDR1 MNHEY and CDR2 SMNVEV come from the germline V gene (reference sequence). Trimming at V came to 6 bases and at J to 6 bases, leaving 8 bases not matched to a gene. The CDR3 sequence is 15 residues long. The CDR3 DNA is TGTGCCAGCAGCCCCGGACAGGGGAGGTCCGGGGAGCTGTTTTTT. This codes for CASSPGQGRSGELFF.

The chain has TRBV5-1 and TRBJ2-1; TRBD1 is a possible D gene (5 bases). Germline V lookup: CDR1 SGHRS, CDR2 YFSETQ. With 4 bases removed from V and 4 bases from J, the gap between germline ends came to 9 bases. The CDR3 contains 13 residues. CDR3 protein: CASSPDRYNEQFF. For the CDR3, the DNA is TGCGCCAGCAGCCCCGACAGATACAATGAGCAGTTCTTC.

The V gene is TRBV28, the J gene TRBJ1-5; D is unresolved. There are 15 residues in the CDR3. In germline, CDR1 is MDHEN, CDR2 SYDVKM. Trimming stripped 6 bases from V and 3 bases from J, with 15 bases between. For the CDR3, the DNA is TGTGCCAGCAGGTCCAAAGGGAGCCCCAATCAGCCCCAGCATTTT. It yields the protein CASRSKGSPNQPQHF.

The chain has TRBV11-2 and TRBJ1-5, with D unclear. CDR3 size: 13 residues. Germline CDR1 and CDR2: SGHAT and FQNNGV. Trimming shortened V by 5 bases and J by 1 base, and 6 bases separated the two germline ends. As DNA, the CDR3 is TGTGCCAGCAGCCCCGGGAGCAATCAGCCCCAGCATTTT. This codes for CASSPGSNQPQHF.

This rearrangement joins TRBV2 to TRBJ2-1; D remains unclear. This CDR3 contains 14 residues. The V end lost 5 bases, the J end lost 2 bases, and 10 bases lay between the germline ends. Looked up from germline, CDR1 is SNHLY and CDR2 is FYNNEI. The CDR3 bases are TGTGCCAGCAGTAACTTGGGCACCTACAATGAGCAGTTCTTC. Protein product: CASSNLGTYNEQFF.

The chain joins TRBV6-5 to TRBJ1-6; a possible D gene is TRBD1 (6 bases). V was clipped by 5 bases and J by 8 bases, with 16 bases between them. The germline V gene has CDR1 MNHEY and CDR2 SVGAGI. CDR3 length equals 15 residues. The CDR3 DNA follows: TGTGCCAGCAGTAGGAACAGGGAATTACATTCACCCCTCCACTTT. It encodes CASSRNRELHSPLHF.

This chain links TRBV6-5 with TRBJ2-1; perhaps TRBD2 as D (6 bases). The CDR3 extends over 13 amino acids. CDR1 is MNHEY, CDR2 SVGAGI, per germline. The CDR3: CAYPPGEMVEQFF. The CDR3 region has the DNA TGTGCTTATCCCCCGGGGGAGATGGTTGAGCAGTTCTTC.

The chain employs TRBV9 and TRBJ2-2; TRBD2 aligns across 8 bases. The trim removed 3 bases at V and 0 bases at J, leaving 1 base unmatched. The germline V gene encodes CDR1 SGDLS and CDR2 YYNGEE. The CDR3 has 15 residues. CDR3 in DNA: TGTGCCAGCAGCGCCGGGGGGGCGAACACCGGGGAGCTGTTTTTT. As protein: CASSAGGANTGELFF.

V is TRBV9 and J is TRBJ1-3; D uncertain. The germline V gene encodes CDR1 SGDLS and CDR2 YYNGEE. This CDR3 contains 15 residues. Trimming pared 4 bases from V and 2 bases from J, leaving 13 bases between. The CDR3 sequence is CASSSYSGTGNTIYF. The CDR3 DNA reads TGTGCCAGCAGCTCTTACTCAGGAACTGGAAACACCATATATTTT.

The J gene is TRBJ1-2, the V gene TRBV6-5; TRBD1 aligns across 8 bases. The CDR3 length is 13 residues. In germline, CDR1 is MNHEY, CDR2 SVGAGI. The J segment lost 7 bases and the V segment lost 6 bases, leaving 7 bases of the junction unmatched. In DNA form, the CDR3 reads TGTGCCAGCAGGCCCGACAGGGGAAGTGGCTACACCTTC. Translation gives CASRPDRGSGYTF.

This clone was seen once. The chain carries TRBV4-2 and TRBJ2-3; TRBD2 matches at 11 bases. Looked up from germline, CDR1 is LGHNA and CDR2 is YNFKEQ. The CDR3 runs 15 residues. V shed 1 base, J shed 6 bases, and the junction held 3 bases outside the gene matches. The CDR3 bases are TGTGCCAGCAGCCAAGCTAGCGGGGGGATTGATACGCAGTATTTT. Translating gives CASSQASGGIDTQYF.

The chain joins TRBV6-1 to TRBJ1-2; D is perhaps TRBD1 (6 bases). The V end lost 1 base, the J end lost 8 bases, and 17 bases lay between the germline ends. The CDR3 consists of 15 residues. Germline lookup yields CDR1 MNHNS and CDR2 SASEGT. CDR3 DNA: TGTGCCAGCAGTGAAGAGTCCACAGGGATTGTAGGCTACACCTTC. Encoded protein: CASSEESTGIVGYTF.

The J gene is TRBJ2-7, the V gene TRBV5-4, with D possibly matching TRBD1 (8 bases). The CDR3 spans 14 residues. Germline V gene data show CDR1 as SGHNT and CDR2 as YYREEE (reference sequence). Trimming shortened V by 0 bases and J by 5 bases, and 12 bases separated the two germline ends. CDR3 protein: CASSLGQGRDEQYF. For the CDR3, the DNA is TGTGCCAGCAGCTTGGGACAGGGGAGGGACGAGCAGTACTTC.